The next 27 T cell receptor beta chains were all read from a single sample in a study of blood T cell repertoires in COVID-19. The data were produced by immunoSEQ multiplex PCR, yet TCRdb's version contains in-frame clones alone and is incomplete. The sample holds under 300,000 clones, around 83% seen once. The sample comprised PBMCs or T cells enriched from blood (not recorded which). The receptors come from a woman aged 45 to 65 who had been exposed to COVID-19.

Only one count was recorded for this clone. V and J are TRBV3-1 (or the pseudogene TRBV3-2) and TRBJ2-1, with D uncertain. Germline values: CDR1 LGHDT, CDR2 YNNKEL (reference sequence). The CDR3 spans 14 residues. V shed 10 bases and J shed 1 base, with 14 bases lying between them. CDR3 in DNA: TGTGCCACCATGATGGCGGCTTCCTACAATGAGCAGTTCTTC. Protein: CATMMAASYNEQFF.

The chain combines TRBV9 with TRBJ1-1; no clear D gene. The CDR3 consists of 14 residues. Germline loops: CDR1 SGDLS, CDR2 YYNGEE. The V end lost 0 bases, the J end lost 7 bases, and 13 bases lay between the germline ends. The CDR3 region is CASSVGGSGIEAFF. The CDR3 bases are TGTGCCAGCAGCGTAGGAGGATCGGGAATTGAAGCTTTCTTT.

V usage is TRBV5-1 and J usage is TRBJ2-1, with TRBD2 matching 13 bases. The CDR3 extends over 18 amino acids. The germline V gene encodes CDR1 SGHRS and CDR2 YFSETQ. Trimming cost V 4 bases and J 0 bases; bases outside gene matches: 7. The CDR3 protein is CASSQTSGGLSSYNEQFF. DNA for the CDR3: TGCGCCAGCAGCCAGACTAGCGGGGGGCTTAGCTCCTACAATGAGCAGTTCTTC.

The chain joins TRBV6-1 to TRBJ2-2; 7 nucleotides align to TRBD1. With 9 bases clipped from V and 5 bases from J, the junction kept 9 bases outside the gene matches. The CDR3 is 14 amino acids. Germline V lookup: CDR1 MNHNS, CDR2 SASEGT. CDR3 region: CASQPGQRTGELFF. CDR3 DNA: TGTGCCAGTCAACCGGGACAGCGAACCGGGGAGCTGTTTTTT.

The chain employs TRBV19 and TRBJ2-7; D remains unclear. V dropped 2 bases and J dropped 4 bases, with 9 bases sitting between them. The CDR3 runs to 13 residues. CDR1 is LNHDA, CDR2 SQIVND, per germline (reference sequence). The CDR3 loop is CASSITALYEQYF. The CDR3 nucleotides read TGTGCCAGTAGTATAACCGCGTTATACGAGCAGTACTTC.

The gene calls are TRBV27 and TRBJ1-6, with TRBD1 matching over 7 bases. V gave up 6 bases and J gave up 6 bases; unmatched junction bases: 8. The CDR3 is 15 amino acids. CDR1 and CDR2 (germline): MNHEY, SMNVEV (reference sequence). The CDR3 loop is CASRTGQSFNSPLHF. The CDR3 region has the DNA TGTGCCAGCAGAACGGGACAGAGCTTTAATTCACCCCTCCACTTT.

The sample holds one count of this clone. CDR3 sequence: CASSLVHQREYEQYF. The CDR3 DNA sequence: TGTGCCAGCTCCCTGGTACATCAGAGGGAGTACGAGCAGTACTTC. The V and J genes are TRBV7-9 and TRBJ2-7; a weak D match, TRBD2 (5 bases). V lost 8 bases, J lost 4 bases, and 21 bases lay in between. Looked up from germline, CDR1 is SEHNR and CDR2 is FQNEAQ (reference sequence). The CDR3 runs to 15 residues.

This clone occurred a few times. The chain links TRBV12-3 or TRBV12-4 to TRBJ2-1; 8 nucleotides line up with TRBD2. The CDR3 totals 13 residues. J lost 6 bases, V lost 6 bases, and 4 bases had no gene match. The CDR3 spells CASREAGVNEQFF. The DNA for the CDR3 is TGTGCCAGCAGGGAAGCGGGGGTCAATGAGCAGTTCTTC.

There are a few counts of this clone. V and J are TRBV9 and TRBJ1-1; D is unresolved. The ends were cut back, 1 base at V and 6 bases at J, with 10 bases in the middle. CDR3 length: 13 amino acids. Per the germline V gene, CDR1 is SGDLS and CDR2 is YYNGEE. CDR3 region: CASSVLAGAEAFF. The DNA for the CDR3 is TGTGCCAGCAGCGTACTAGCTGGCGCTGAAGCTTTCTTT.

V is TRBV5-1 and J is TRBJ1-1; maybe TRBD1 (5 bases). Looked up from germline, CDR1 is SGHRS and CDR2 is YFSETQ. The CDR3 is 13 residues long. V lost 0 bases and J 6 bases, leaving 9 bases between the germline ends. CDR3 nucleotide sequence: TGCGCCAGCAGCTTGGAACTGGGGCCTGAAGCTTTCTTT. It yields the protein CASSLELGPEAFF.

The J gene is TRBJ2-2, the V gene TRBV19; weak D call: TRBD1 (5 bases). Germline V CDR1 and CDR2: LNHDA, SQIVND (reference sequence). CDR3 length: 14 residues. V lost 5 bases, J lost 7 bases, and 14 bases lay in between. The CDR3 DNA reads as TGTGCCAGTAGTGTCAGGGTTCGAAACGGGGAGCTGTTTTTT. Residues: CASSVRVRNGELFF.

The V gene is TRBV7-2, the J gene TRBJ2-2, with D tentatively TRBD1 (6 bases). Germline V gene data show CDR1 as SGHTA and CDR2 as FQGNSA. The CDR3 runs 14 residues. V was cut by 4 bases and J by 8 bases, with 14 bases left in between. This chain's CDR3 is CASSSPPGVGELFF. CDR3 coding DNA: TGTGCCAGCAGCTCGCCACCAGGGGTGGGGGAGCTGTTTTTT.

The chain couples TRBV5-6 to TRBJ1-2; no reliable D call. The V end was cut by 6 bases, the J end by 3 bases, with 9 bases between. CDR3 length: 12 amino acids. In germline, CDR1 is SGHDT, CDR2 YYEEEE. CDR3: CASTREDYGYTF. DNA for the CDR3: TGTGCCAGCACCAGAGAGGACTATGGCTACACCTTC.

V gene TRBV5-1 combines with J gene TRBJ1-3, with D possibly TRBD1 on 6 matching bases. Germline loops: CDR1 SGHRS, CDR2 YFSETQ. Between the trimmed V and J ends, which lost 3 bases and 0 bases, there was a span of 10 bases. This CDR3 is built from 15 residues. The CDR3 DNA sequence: TGCGCCAGCAGCTCAGGGGAAACCTCTGGAAACACCATATATTTT. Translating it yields CASSSGETSGNTIYF.

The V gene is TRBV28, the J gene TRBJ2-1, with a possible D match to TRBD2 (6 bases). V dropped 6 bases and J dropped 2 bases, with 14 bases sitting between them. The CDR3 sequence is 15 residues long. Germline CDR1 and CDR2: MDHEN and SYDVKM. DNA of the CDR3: TGTGCCAGCAGCGTCGTGGGGGGAACCTACAATGAGCAGTTCTTC. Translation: CASSVVGGTYNEQFF.

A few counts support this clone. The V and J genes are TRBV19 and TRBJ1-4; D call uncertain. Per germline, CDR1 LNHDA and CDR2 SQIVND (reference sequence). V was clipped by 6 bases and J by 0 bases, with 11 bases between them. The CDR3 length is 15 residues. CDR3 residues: CASRSGGATNEKLFF. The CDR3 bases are TGTGCCAGTAGGAGTGGCGGTGCAACTAATGAAAAACTGTTTTTT.

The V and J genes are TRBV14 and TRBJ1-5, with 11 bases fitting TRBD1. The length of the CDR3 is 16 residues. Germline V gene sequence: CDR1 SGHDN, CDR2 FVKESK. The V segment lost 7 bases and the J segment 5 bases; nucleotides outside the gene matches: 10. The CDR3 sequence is CASTQRTGGKYQPQHF. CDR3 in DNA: TGTGCCAGCACGCAAAGGACAGGGGGCAAATATCAGCCCCAGCATTTT.

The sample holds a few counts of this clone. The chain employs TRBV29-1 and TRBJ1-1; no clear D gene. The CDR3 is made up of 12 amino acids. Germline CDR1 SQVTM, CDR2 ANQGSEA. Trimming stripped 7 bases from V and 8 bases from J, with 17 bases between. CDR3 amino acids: CSASRGAEEAFF. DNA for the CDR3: TGCAGCGCCTCCCGAGGAGCCGAGGAAGCTTTCTTT.

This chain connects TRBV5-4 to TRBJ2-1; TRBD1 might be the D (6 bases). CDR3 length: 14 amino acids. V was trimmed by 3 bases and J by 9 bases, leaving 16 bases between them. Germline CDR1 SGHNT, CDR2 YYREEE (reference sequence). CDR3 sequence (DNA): TGTGCCAGCAGCTCTAAACAGGGAAAGAGTGAGCAGTTCTTC. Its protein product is CASSSKQGKSEQFF.

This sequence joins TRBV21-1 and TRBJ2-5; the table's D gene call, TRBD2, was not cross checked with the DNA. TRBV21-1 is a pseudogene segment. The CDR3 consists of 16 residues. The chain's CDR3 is CASSPDWLAGGETQYF. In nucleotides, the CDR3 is TGTGCCAGCAGCCCAGACTGGCTAGCGGGGGGCGAGACCCAGTACTTC.

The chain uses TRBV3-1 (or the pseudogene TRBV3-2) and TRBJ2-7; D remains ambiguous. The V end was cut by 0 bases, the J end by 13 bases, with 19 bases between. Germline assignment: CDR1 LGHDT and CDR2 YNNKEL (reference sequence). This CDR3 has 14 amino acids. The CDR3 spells CASSQDWAEFEIYF. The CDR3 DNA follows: TGTGCCAGCAGCCAAGATTGGGCCGAGTTTGAGATTTACTTC.

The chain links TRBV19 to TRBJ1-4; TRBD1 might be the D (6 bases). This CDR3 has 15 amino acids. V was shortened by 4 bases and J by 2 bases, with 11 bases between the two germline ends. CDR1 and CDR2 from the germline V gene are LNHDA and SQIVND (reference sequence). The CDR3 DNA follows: TGTGCCAGTAGTACTCAGGGGTTCACTAATGAAAAACTGTTTTTT. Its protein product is CASSTQGFTNEKLFF.

The CDR3 coding sequence is TGTGCCAGCAGTTACAGGGGTTTTGGAGAAAAACTGTTTTTT. This gives the protein CASSYRGFGEKLFF. The chain links TRBV6-5 to TRBJ1-4; TRBD1 is a possible D gene (5 bases). V lost 2 bases to trimming and J lost 8 bases, with 12 bases between them. The CDR3 contains 14 residues. Per the germline V gene, CDR1 is MNHEY and CDR2 is SVGAGI.

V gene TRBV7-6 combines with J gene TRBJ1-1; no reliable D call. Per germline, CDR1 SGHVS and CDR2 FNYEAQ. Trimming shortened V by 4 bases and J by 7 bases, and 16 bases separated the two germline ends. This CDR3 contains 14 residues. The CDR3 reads CASSSEAGSGEAFF. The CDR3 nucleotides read TGTGCCAGCAGCTCCGAGGCGGGTTCAGGTGAAGCTTTCTTT.

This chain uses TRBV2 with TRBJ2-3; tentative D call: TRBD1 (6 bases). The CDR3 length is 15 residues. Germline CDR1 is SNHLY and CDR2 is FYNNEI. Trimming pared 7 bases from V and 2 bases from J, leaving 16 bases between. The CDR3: CASTLRTANTDTQYF. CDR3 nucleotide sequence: TGTGCCAGCACCCTGAGGACAGCCAACACAGATACGCAGTATTTT.

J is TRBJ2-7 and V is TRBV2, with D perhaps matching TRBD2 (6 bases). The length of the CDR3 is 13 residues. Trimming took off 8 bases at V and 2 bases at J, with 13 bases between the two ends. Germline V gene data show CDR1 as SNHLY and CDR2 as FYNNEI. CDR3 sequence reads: CASRWDLPYEQYF. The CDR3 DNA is TGTGCCAGCCGGTGGGACTTGCCCTACGAGCAGTACTTC.

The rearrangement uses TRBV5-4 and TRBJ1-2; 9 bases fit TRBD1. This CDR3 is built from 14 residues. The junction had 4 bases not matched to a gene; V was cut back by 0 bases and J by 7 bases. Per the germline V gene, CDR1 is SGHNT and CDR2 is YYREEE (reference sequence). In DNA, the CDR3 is TGTGCCAGCAGCTTGGACAGGGGGCCGGGTGGCTACACCTTC. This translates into CASSLDRGPGGYTF.